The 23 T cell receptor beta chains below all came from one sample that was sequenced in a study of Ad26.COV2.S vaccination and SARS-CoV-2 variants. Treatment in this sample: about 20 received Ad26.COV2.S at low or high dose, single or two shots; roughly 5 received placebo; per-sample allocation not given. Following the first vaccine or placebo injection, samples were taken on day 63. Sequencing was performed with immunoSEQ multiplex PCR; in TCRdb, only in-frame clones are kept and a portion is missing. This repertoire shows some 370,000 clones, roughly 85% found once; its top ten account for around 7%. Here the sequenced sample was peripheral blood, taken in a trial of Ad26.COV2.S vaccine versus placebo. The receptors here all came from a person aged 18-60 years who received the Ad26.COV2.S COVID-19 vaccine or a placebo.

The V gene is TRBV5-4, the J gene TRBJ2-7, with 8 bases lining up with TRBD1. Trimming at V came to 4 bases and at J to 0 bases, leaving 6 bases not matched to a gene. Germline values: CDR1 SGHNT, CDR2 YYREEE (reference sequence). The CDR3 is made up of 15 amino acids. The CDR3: CASSGGTGRSYEQYF. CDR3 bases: TGTGCCAGCAGCGGGGGGACAGGACGCTCCTACGAGCAGTACTTC.

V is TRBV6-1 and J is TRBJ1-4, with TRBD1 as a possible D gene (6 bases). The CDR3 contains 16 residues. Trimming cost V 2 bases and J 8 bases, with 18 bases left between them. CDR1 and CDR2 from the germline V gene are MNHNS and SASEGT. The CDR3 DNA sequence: TGTGCCAGCAGTGAACGCGGACAGCCCGGTGGGGAAAAACTGTTTTTT. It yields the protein CASSERGQPGGEKLFF.

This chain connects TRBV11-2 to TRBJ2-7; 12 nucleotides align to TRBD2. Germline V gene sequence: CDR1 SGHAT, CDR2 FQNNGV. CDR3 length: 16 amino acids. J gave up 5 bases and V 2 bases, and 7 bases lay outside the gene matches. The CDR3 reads CASSLTLAGGGHEQYF. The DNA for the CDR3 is TGTGCCAGCAGCTTAACGCTAGCGGGGGGGGGCCACGAGCAGTACTTC. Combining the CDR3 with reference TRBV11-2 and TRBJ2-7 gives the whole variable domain EAGVAQSPRYKIIEKRQSVAFWCNPISGHATLYWYQQILGQGPKLLIQFQNNGVVDDSQLPKDRFSAERLKGVDSTLKIQPAKLEDSAVYLCASSLTLAGGGHEQYFGPGTRLTVT.

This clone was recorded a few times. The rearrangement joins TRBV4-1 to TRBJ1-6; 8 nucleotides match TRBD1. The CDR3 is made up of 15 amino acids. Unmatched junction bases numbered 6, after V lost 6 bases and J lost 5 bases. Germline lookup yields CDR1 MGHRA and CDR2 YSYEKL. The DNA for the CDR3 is TGCGCCAGCAGTCAGAGACAGGGGAATAATTCACCCCTCCACTTT. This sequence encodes CASSQRQGNNSPLHF.

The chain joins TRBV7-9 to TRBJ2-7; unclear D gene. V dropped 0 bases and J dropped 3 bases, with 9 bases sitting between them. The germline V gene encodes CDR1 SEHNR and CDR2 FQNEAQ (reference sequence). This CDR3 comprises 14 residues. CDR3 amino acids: CASSLAGTHYEQYF. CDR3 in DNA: TGTGCCAGCAGCTTAGCAGGCACCCACTACGAGCAGTACTTC. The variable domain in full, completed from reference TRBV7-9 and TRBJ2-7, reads DTGVSQNPRHKITKRGQNVTFRCDPISEHNRLYWYRQTLGQGPEFLTYFQNEAQLEKSRLLSDRFSAERPKGSFSTLEIQRTEQGDSAMYLCASSLAGTHYEQYFGPGTRLTVT.

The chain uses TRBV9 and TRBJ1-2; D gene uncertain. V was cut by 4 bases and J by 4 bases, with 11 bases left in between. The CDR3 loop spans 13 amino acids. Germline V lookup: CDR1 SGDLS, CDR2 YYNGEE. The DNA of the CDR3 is TGTGCCAGCAGCCCCCCCTGGGGCTATGGCTACACCTTC. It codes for CASSPPWGYGYTF.

DNA for the CDR3: TGCGCCAGCAGCTCCCCGGGTTCCGGGGAGCTGTTTTTT. Translation gives CASSSPGSGELFF. The chain has TRBV5-1 and TRBJ2-2; D unresolved. The germline gives CDR1 SGHRS, CDR2 YFSETQ. CDR3 size: 13 residues. V lost 3 bases to trimming and J lost 6 bases, with 9 bases between them.

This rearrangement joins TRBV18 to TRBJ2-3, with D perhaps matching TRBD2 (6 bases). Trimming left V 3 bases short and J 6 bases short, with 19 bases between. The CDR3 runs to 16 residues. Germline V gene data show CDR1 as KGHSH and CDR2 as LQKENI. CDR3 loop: CASSPPGVRVPDTQYF. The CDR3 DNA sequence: TGTGCCAGCTCACCCCCGGGAGTCCGGGTACCCGATACGCAGTATTTT.

In nucleotides, the CDR3 is TGTGCCAGCAGTGAAGCGGCCGGGGGTCGCGAGCAGTACTTC. It codes for CASSEAAGGREQYF. This chain joins TRBV6-1 and TRBJ2-7; D is perhaps TRBD2 (6 bases). Germline lookup yields CDR1 MNHNS and CDR2 SASEGT. The CDR3 covers 14 residues. V lost 0 bases and J lost 6, with 12 bases in between.

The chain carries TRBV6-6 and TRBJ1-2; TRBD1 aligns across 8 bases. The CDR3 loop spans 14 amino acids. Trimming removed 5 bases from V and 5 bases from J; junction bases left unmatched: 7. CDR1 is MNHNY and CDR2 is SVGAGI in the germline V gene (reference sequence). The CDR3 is CASSDGQGQYGYTF. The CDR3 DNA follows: TGTGCCAGCAGTGATGGACAGGGCCAGTATGGCTACACCTTC.

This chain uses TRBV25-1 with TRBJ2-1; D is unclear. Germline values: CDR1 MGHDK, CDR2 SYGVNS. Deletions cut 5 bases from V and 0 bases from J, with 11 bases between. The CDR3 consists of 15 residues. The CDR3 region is CASSLQDVSYNEQFF. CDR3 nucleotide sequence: TGTGCCAGCAGTCTCCAGGATGTCTCCTACAATGAGCAGTTCTTC.

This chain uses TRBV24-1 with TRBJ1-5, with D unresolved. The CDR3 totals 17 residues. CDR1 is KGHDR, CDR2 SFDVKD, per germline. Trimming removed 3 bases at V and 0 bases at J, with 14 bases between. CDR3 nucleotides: TGTGCCACCAGTGATAGAAGGGATTCCTATAGCAATCAGCCCCAGCATTTT. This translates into CATSDRRDSYSNQPQHF.

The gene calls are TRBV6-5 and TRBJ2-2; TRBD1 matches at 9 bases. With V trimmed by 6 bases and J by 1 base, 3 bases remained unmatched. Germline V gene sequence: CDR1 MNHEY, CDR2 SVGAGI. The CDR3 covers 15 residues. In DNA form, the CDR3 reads TGTGCCAGCAGAACGGACAGGGGGAACACCGGGGAGCTGTTTTTT. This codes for CASRTDRGNTGELFF.

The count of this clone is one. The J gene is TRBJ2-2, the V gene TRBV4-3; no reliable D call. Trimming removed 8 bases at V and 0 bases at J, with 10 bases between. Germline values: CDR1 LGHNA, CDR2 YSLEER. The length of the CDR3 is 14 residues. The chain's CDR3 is CASRMAANTGELFF. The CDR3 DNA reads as TGCGCCAGCCGGATGGCGGCGAACACCGGGGAGCTGTTTTTT.

The CDR3 here is CASSRQGNSPLHF. DNA of the CDR3: TGTGCCAGCAGTAGACAGGGTAATTCACCCCTCCACTTT. The V call is TRBV6-4, the J call TRBJ1-6; 7 nucleotides match TRBD1. Germline CDR1 MRHNA, CDR2 SNTAGT. The length of the CDR3 is 13 residues. V lost 5 bases, J lost 6 bases, and 1 base stayed unmatched.

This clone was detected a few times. The CDR3 loop is CASSLGGSNQPQHF. CDR3 DNA sequence: TGTGCCAGCAGTTTAGGTGGGTCCAATCAGCCCCAGCATTTT. This sequence joins TRBV6-2 or TRBV6-3 and TRBJ1-5; D gene unclear. The germline CDR1 and CDR2 sequences are MNHEY and SVGEGT. The CDR3 loop spans 14 amino acids. The V gene lost 4 bases and the J gene lost 3 bases, with 10 bases spanning the gap.

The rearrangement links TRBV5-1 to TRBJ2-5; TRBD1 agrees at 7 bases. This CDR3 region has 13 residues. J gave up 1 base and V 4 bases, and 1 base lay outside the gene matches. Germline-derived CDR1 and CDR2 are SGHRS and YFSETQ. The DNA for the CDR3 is TGCGCCAGCAGCGGGGACAGCCAAGAGACCCAGTACTTC. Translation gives CASSGDSQETQYF.

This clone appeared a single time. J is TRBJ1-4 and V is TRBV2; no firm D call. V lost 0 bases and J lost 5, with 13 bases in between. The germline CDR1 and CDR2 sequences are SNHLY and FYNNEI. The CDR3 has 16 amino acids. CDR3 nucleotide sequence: TGTGCCAGCAGTGAAGCGCTTAGGGTGGGGAATGAAAAACTGTTTTTT. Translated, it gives CASSEALRVGNEKLFF.

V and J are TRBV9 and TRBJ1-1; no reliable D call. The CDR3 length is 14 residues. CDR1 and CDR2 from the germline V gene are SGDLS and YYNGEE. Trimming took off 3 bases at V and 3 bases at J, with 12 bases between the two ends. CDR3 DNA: TGTGCCAGCAGCGCTACCGATGTGTACACTGAAGCTTTCTTT. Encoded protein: CASSATDVYTEAFF.

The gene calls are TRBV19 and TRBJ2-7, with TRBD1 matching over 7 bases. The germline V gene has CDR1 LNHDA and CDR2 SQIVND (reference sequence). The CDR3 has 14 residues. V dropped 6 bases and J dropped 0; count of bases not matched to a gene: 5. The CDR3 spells CASRDRKSSYEQYF. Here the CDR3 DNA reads TGTGCCAGTAGGGACAGGAAGAGCTCCTACGAGCAGTACTTC.

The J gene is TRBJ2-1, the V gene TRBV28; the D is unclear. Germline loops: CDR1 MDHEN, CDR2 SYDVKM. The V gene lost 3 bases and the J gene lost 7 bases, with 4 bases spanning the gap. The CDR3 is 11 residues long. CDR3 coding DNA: TGTGCCAGCAGTTTCGTTAATGAGCAGTTCTTC. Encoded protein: CASSFVNEQFF.

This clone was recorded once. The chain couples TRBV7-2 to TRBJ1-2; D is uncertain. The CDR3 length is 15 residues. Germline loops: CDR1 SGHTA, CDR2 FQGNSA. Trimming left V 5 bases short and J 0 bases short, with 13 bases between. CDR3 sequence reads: CASSEIVGANYGYTF. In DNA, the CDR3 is TGTGCCAGCAGCGAAATCGTCGGAGCTAACTATGGCTACACCTTC.

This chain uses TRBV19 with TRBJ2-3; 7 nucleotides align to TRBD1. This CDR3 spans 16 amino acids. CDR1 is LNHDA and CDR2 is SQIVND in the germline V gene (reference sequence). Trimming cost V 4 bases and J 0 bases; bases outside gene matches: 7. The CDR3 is CASSRRTGSSTDTQYF. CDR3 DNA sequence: TGTGCCAGTAGTAGGCGGACAGGCTCTAGCACAGATACGCAGTATTTT.